Below, one T cell receptor (beta chain) is given with its context. This table comes from immunoSEQ multiplex PCR, and its TCRdb copy is limited to in-frame clones, with some not included. This sample carries 130,000 to 150,000 clones, roughly 88% of them seen once, and the ten largest clones take about 11%. Germline CDR1 is SEHNR and CDR2 is FQNEAQ (reference sequence). This CDR3 spans 17 amino acids. Unmatched junction bases numbered 10, after V lost 1 base and J lost 5 bases. Time point given: baseline pretreatment blood. This sample's treatment: 15 Gy SBRT to primary tumor, nephrectomy 4 weeks later. Serial blood draws occurred at baseline and 2 and 4 weeks post-SBRT. This entry is derived from a study of radiation and T cells in renal cell carcinoma.

The rearrangement joins TRBV7-9 to TRBJ2-2, with 7 bases lining up with TRBD2. This receptor was identified in a woman in her 50s with renal cell carcinoma. The specimen comprised blood, sampled from a patient whose treatment included radiotherapy and nephrectomy. The DNA for the CDR3 is TGTGCCAGCAGCTTAGAGGTCTTCAGGGAGGGGACCGGGGAGCTGTTTTTT. Translated: CASSLEVFREGTGELFF.